This T cell receptor (beta chain) stems from a study of human T cells and chemical hapten exposure (dated by TCRdb to 2020 to 2023). Study-wide context: For sensitization, 2% DPC in acetone was applied to a roughly 2 cm by roughly 2 cm area of upper inner arm skin. Patient blood was sampled pre-sensitization (week 0) and at 2, 6 and about 24 weeks after DPC sensitization. The mostly female patient cohort included alopecia areata with under or over 50% scalp involvement, alopecia totalis and alopecia universalis. Patch testing on the upper back used Finn chambers containing 0.01% DPC, with scoring done after 6 days according to International Contact Dermatitis Research Group standards. Approximately 28 alopecia patients gave blood for TCR sequencing at one to four time points (pre-sensitization, 2, 6 and 24 weeks). Peripheral blood TCR repertoire changes were tracked in vivo in alopecia patients during primary and secondary sensitization to the hapten diphenylcyclopropenone (DPC). The libraries were sequenced as a pool, and the TCR yield per sample differed mostly because of small variations in library volumes within the pool. Throughout the approximately 24-week study period, patients were also given weekly therapeutic DPC doses on the scalp.

Broad study findings and their caveats: All patients had alopecia, a presumed autoimmune disease, so their immune response might differ from that of healthy individuals. Repeated subsampling changed both the strength of the expansion versus patch-test correlation and the threshold at which that correlation became significant. DPC sensitization did not change how many TCRs were above 1 in 1000 frequency, and no evidence was found of alterations in global repertoire structure. Patch test score was positively correlated with the number of PT1 expanded TCRs, with significance at thresholds 8, 16 and 32 but not at 4. Compared with pre-sensitization or healthy control sets, expanded TCRs formed significantly more large CDR3 similarity clusters, which is consistent with antigen-driven responses.

The junction shows trimming of 10 bases on V and 5 bases on J, and the gene matches do not reach 16 bases of it. Spanning cysteine to phenylalanine, the CDR3 consists of 18 amino acids. The read is trimmed to its CDR3 DNA, 54 bases read in frame from base 1. The germline V gene gives CDR1 as SGHVS and CDR2 as FNYEAQ. This sample's time point label indicates: patch test 1, 2 weeks after DPC sensitization. The treatment or condition label, read with the paper, signifies: therapeutic diphenylcyclopropenone sensitization with weekly scalp DPC. Blood at each patch-test visit was drawn before the patch test was applied. Patients were eligible if aged 18 to 70, diagnosed with alopecia and judged suitable for DPC therapy, and pregnant patients were excluded. Total RNA was extracted from unfractionated whole blood that had been collected in Tempus Blood RNA tubes. Libraries were made using RACE. The data were produced on a NextSeq 500. During library preparation, unique molecular identifiers were attached to individual cDNA molecules so that TCRs could be counted quantitatively and reproducibly. For every blood RNA sample, sequencing covered both the TCR alpha and TCR beta chains. Per the authors' processing: Samples had a median of about 96,000 TCRs, with a range from roughly 20,000 to 690,600. The Decombinator software suite was used to annotate V, J and CDR3 in the TCR reads. For the PS versus PT1 abundance plots, all samples were subsampled to the same number of TCRs (28,000). TCRs were defined as expanded if absent before sensitization and observed at least eight times at the 2-week time point. TCRdb's own reprocessing of the public reads used fastp at Q25 and MiXCR and kept productive beta chains. Every entry covers one CDR3 protein and lists the most common genes and DNA from its rows. These V and J calls are TCRdb output, not the study's own analysis. This sample is represented by tens of thousands of distinct CDR3 sequences; 9.5% to 12% of them were singletons. The ten top clones hold about 4.2% of the sample.

This clonotype was seen at least ten times. Its cognate antigen has yet to be identified. Nothing much larger sits one base from this clone, and base qualities are not available. The chain is assembled from TRBV7-6 and TRBJ2-3; 15 junctional bases match TRBD2. This TCR was sampled from a woman aged 45-59 years with alopecia areata. Some clones in this sample may be carry-over from other donors' samples. The specimen comprised whole blood, sampled in connection with sensitization to the hapten diphenylcyclopropenone (DPC). The DNA is as follows: TGTGCCACCCCCACCCCCTGGACTAGCGGGGGGGTGGGAGATACGCAGTATTTT. Translated, this gives CATPTPWTSGGVGDTQYF.